A selection of T cell receptor beta chains follows, all from one sample in a study of early T cells in non-severe SARS-CoV-2 infection. One entry per CDR3 protein results from TCRdb running MiXCR on the 5' RACE reads. The table has tens of thousands of distinct CDR3 sequences, 7.9% seen once. The sample was whole blood, taken at baseline. All receptors come from an adult who was a healthcare worker with PCR-confirmed SARS-CoV-2 infection or an uninfected control (not recorded which). CDR3s include the opening cysteine and the closing phenylalanine or tryptophan. A D gene is named only where the DNA matches it firmly. Size tells how often a clone was seen (once, few, many) or the class of an expanded clone, and some rows leave it out.

d_call j_call clone_size v_call cdr3_nt cdr3_aa
- TRBJ2-7 few TRBV27 TGTGCCAGCAGTTTGGACCCTTCCTACGAGCAGTACTTC CASSLDPSYEQYF
TRBD2 TRBJ2-3 few TRBV7-9 TGTGCCAGCAGCCCCGGGCGGGGGGCCACAGATACGCAGTATTTT CASSPGRGATDTQYF
- TRBJ2-5 few TRBV24-1 TGTGCCACCAGTGGCTCGTCGTGGGAGCAAGAGACCCAGTACTTC CATSGSSWEQETQYF
- TRBJ1-6 - TRBV6-1 TGTGCCAGCAGTGAACAGGATAATTCACCCCTCCACTTT CASSEQDNSPLHF
- TRBJ1-6 many TRBV19 TGTGCCAGTAGTATCCCGAATTCACCCCTCCACTTT CASSIPNSPLHF
- TRBJ2-1 few TRBV29-1 TGCAGCGTCGTGAGGCCGGCGCGGGGCGGTAGCAGATACAATGAGCAGTTCTTC CSVVRPARGGSRYNEQFF
- TRBJ2-1 many TRBV4-3 TGCGCCAGCAGCCAAGGGACAGATCCCTACAATGAGCAGTTCTTC CASSQGTDPYNEQFF
TRBD1 TRBJ2-7 few TRBV6-2/TRBV6-3 TGTGCCAGCAGCACTCGACAGGGCCCACGGGGCTACGAGCAGTACTTC CASSTRQGPRGYEQYF
TRBD1 TRBJ2-5 - TRBV5-1 TGCGCCAGCAGCGGTGGTAGGGGGCCGGAGACCCAGTACTTC CASSGGRGPETQYF
- TRBJ2-1 - TRBV29-1 TGCAGCGTTGCCCCCGGAGGGTTCGACTACAATGAGCAGTTCTTC CSVAPGGFDYNEQFF
- TRBJ2-7 few TRBV7-6 TGTGCCAGCAGCCACAGGACCTCCTACGAGCAGTACTTC CASSHRTSYEQYF
- TRBJ2-2 - TRBV18 TGTGCCAGCTCACACTCCAACACCGTCAAGACCGGGGAGCTGTTTTTT CASSHSNTVKTGELFF
- TRBJ2-7 many TRBV3-2 TGTGCCAGCGGCACCTACGAGCAGTACTTC CASGTYEQYF
TRBD1 TRBJ1-2 few TRBV29-1 TGCAGCGCGGCCTCCGGACAGGGGGATGGCTACACCTTC CSAASGQGDGYTF
TRBD1 TRBJ2-5 few TRBV5-5 TGTGCCAGCAGCTTCGACAGGGGGGAAGAGACCCAGTACTTC CASSFDRGEETQYF
- TRBJ2-1 many TRBV11-2 TGTGCCAGCAGCTTAAGTTTTGGGGGGGCAGGCAATGAGCAGTTCTTC CASSLSFGGAGNEQFF
TRBD1 TRBJ2-7 many TRBV3-1 TGTGCCAGCAGCCCACGACAGGGGATCTACGAGCAGTACTTC CASSPRQGIYEQYF
- TRBJ2-3 - TRBV28 TGTGCCAGCAGTTCGCCCCCGGCTATGGCGGATACGCAGTATTTT CASSSPPAMADTQYF
- TRBJ2-7 - TRBV7-9 TGTGCCAGCAGCTTAGTCTCGACCGAGCAGTACTTC CASSLVSTEQYF
- TRBJ2-4 many TRBV9 TGTGCCAGCAGCAGGGGACAATCGAACATTCAGTACTTC CASSRGQSNIQYF
TRBD1 TRBJ2-7 many TRBV2 TGTGCCAGCAGTATCGGGACAGGGACCTACGAGCAGTACTTC CASSIGTGTYEQYF
- TRBJ2-7 - TRBV7-9 TGTGCCAGCACCTTAGAGAACTCCTACGAGCAGTACTTC CASTLENSYEQYF
- TRBJ2-3 - TRBV7-9 TGTGCCAGCAGCTTACCCGCGGGGAAAGATACGCAGTATTTT CASSLPAGKDTQYF
TRBD1 TRBJ2-7 few TRBV4-2 TGTGCCAGCAGCCAACCACAACAGGGGTACGAGCAGTACTTC CASSQPQQGYEQYF